This TCR beta chain is from a study of CD8+CD57+ T cells in acquired aplastic anemia. Across the whole study: Average DNA yield from sorted CD4+ and CD8+ cells was around 3 ug.

Trimming cost V 2 bases and J 1 base; bases outside gene matches: 6. The CDR3 length is 16 residues. Germline CDR1 is SGHVS and CDR2 is FQNEAQ. This clonotype was seen many times. CDR3 and TCR beta VDJ profiling relied on genomic DNA as the template. Using its own MiXCR run on the reads, TCRdb lists one record per CDR3 protein. The repertoire consists of 300,000 or so distinct CDR3 sequences, with 56% occurring once and the leading ten covering 1% to 1.5%. Whoever was chosen for sequencing had shown CD8+CD57+ cell expansion by flow cytometry. Every patient had severe acquired aplastic anemia. This clonotype originated in a human donor with aplastic anemia. This chain links TRBV7-8 with TRBJ1-1, with 8 bases matching TRBD1. Sequencing was performed on sorted CD4+, CD8+, or CD8+CD57+ T cells (not recorded which) from PBMCs. CDR3 amino acids: CASSLRTGFSNTEAFF. The CDR3 DNA follows: TGTGCCAGCAGCTTAAGGACAGGGTTTTCGAACACTGAAGCTTTCTTT. Together with reference TRBV7-8 and TRBJ1-1, the CDR3 gives the full variable domain: GAGVSQSPRYKVAKRGQDVALRCDPISGHVSLFWYQQALGQGPEFLTYFQNEAQLDKSGLPSDRFFAERPEGSVSTLKIQRTQQEDSAVYLCASSLRTGFSNTEAFFGQGTRLTVV.